The sequence of this TCR beta chain was determined in a study of blood T cells in healthy people across ages. Each donor's blood draw was 8.5 to 10 milliliters of peripheral blood. V lost 1 base to trimming and J lost 6 bases, with 16 bases between them. There are 15 residues in the CDR3. Looked up from germline, CDR1 is SNHLY and CDR2 is FYNNEI. A second 7 to 11 cycle PCR used barcoded and J-beta primers. TCRdb re-called the 5' RACE reads through MiXCR, storing one row per CDR3 protein. The sample has about 1.1 million distinct CDR3 sequences, around two fifths seen once; the top ten hold 13%. The origin of this receptor is a man aged 18 to 29 in good health. The sequencing sample was made of blood. The chain links TRBV2 to TRBJ2-7; D may be TRBD1 (6 bases). CDR3 sequence (DNA): TGTGCCAGCAGTGAAGAGTCCCTAGGGGGTAGCGAGCAGTACTTC. Translated: CASSEESLGGSEQYF.